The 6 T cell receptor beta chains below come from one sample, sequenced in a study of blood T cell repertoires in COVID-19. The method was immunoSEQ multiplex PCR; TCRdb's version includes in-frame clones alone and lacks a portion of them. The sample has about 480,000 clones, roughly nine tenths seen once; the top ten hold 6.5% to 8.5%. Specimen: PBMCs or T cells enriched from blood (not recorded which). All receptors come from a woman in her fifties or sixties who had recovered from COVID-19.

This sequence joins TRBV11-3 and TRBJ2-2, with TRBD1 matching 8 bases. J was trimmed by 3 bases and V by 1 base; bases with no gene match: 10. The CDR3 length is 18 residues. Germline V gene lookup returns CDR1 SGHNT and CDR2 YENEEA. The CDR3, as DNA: TGTGCCAGCAGCTTAGGCGACAGGGGTTCACTGGACACCGGGGAGCTGTTTTTT. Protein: CASSLGDRGSLDTGELFF.

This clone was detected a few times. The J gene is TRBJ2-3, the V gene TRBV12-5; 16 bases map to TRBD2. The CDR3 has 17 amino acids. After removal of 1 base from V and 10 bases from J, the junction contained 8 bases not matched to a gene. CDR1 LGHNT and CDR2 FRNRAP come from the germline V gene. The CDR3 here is CASGLDPGTSGGAAQYF. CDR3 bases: TGTGCTAGTGGTTTGGACCCAGGGACTAGCGGGGGGGCTGCGCAGTATTTT.

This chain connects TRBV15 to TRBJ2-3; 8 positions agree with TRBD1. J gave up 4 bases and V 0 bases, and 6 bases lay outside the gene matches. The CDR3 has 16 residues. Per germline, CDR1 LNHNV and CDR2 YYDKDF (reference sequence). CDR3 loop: CATSRDPGQEADTQYF. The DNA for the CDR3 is TGTGCCACCAGCAGAGACCCGGGACAGGAGGCAGATACGCAGTATTTT.

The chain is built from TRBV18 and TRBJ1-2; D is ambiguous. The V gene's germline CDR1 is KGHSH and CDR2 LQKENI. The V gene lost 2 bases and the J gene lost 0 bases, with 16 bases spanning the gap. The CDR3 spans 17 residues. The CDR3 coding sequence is TGTGCCAGCTCACCATTGACTGCGGTTTCTTCTAACTATGGCTACACCTTC. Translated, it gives CASSPLTAVSSNYGYTF.

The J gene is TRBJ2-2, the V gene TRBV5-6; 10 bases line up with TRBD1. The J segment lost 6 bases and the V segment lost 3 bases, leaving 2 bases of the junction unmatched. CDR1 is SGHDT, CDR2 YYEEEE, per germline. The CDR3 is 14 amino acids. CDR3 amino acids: CASSWDRGSGELFF. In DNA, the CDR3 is TGTGCCAGCAGCTGGGACAGGGGCTCCGGGGAGCTGTTTTTT.

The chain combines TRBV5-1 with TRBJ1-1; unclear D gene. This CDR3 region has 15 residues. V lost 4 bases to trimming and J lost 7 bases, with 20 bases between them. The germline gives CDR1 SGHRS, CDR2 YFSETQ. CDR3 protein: CASSTGKTALSEAFF. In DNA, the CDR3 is TGCGCCAGCAGCACGGGGAAGACGGCTCTAAGTGAAGCTTTCTTT.